Shown below are 18 T cell receptor beta chains from a single sample sequenced in a study of T cell responses to AZD1222 COVID-19 vaccine (dated by TCRdb to the early 2020s). Libraries were prepared through the immunoSEQ multiplex PCR assay. Entries here come from immuneACCESS through TCRdb and include only in-frame sequences with V and J called. Some clones fail to appear in such tables; in the studies checked, an unresolved V gene covers under half of the shortfall, and the cause of the remainder is unknown. In this sample the table shows around 120,000 clones, roughly 91% of which occur a single time. The ten largest clones capture 5% of the sample. In the paper's terms, the time point label means: about 28 days (+/-7) after the second vaccine dose. Sequencing used peripheral blood, obtained 28 days after the second AZD1222 dose. The receptors come from an adult who received the AZD1222 COVID-19 vaccine.

The chain links TRBV6-2 or TRBV6-3 to TRBJ2-5; 9 bases agree with TRBD1. The germline gives CDR1 MNHEY, CDR2 SVGEGT. J was trimmed by 3 bases and V by 2 bases; bases with no gene match: 13. This CDR3 has 18 residues. The CDR3 sequence is CASSYPLTGGRFEETQYF. CDR3 DNA sequence: TGTGCCAGCAGTTACCCCTTGACAGGGGGGCGTTTCGAAGAGACCCAGTACTTC.

V gene TRBV15 combines with J gene TRBJ2-2; D assignment may be TRBD1 or TRBD2 (5 bases each). The ends were cut back, 1 base at V and 9 bases at J, with 12 bases in the middle. This CDR3 is 14 amino acids long. Germline CDR1 reads LNHNV; CDR2 reads YYDKDF (reference sequence). CDR3 coding DNA: TGTGCCACCAGCAGAGGTCTAGGGGACCGGGAGCTGTTTTTT. As protein: CATSRGLGDRELFF.

The chain employs TRBV5-1 and TRBJ1-3; the D gene is possibly TRBD1 (5 bases). The germline V gene encodes CDR1 SGHRS and CDR2 YFSETQ. CDR3 size: 15 residues. Trimming took off 0 bases at V and 0 bases at J, with 7 bases between the two ends. CDR3 region: CASSLGTPSGNTIYF. In DNA form, the CDR3 reads TGCGCCAGCAGCTTGGGGACACCCTCTGGAAACACCATATATTTT.

A note on this clone: A read error may produce the germline difference seen at one junction end. V is TRBV20-1 and J is TRBJ1-1; unclear D gene. This CDR3 spans 11 amino acids. Germline CDR1 DFQATT, CDR2 SNEGSKA (reference sequence). The CDR3 nucleotides read TGCAGTGCGCCAACCAACACCGAAGCTTTCTTT. It yields the protein CSAPTNTEAFF.

This chain connects TRBV3-1 (or the pseudogene TRBV3-2) to TRBJ1-1; D is uncertain. Germline V lookup: CDR1 LGHDT, CDR2 YNNKEL (reference sequence). This CDR3 is 15 amino acids long. Trimming pared 1 base from V and 4 bases from J, leaving 13 bases between. The CDR3, as DNA: TGTGCCAGCAGCCAAGTTGCCAGGCCAGTCACTGAAGCTTTCTTT. This encodes CASSQVARPVTEAFF.

V usage is TRBV30 and J usage is TRBJ2-3, with D perhaps TRBD2 (5 bases). This CDR3 is built from 14 residues. V dropped 1 base and J dropped 5 bases, with 13 bases sitting between them. The germline V gene has CDR1 GTSNPN and CDR2 SVGIG (reference sequence). The CDR3 sequence: CAWSAEIAIDTQYF. CDR3 in DNA: TGTGCCTGGAGTGCGGAGATAGCGATAGATACGCAGTATTTT.

The rearrangement joins TRBV27 to TRBJ1-5, with 7 nucleotides matching TRBD1. J lost 0 bases, V lost 9 bases, and 11 bases had no gene match. Germline lookup yields CDR1 MNHEY and CDR2 SMNVEV (reference sequence). This CDR3 has 16 amino acids. CDR3 in amino acids: CARPYRDSDSNQPQHF. The CDR3 nucleotides read TGTGCCAGGCCGTACCGGGACAGCGATAGCAATCAGCCCCAGCATTTT.

This clone was seen only once. The rearrangement uses TRBV7-2 and TRBJ2-3; D not certain. The CDR3 is 15 residues long. Looked up from germline, CDR1 is SGHTA and CDR2 is FQGNSA. V was trimmed by 1 base and J by 0 bases, leaving 8 bases between them. The CDR3: CASSLDLASTDTQYF. CDR3 bases: TGTGCCAGCAGCTTAGACCTCGCTAGCACAGATACGCAGTATTTT.

In its sample, this clone was seen once. The chain has TRBV21-1 and TRBJ2-7; TRBD2 is the table's D call and was not checked against the DNA. TRBV21-1 is a pseudogene segment. This CDR3 comprises 19 residues. The CDR3 DNA reads as TGTGCCAGCAGCAAATTGATTCTTGGAGCGGAACCAAATAATTACGAGCAGTACTTC. It specifies CASSKLILGAEPNNYEQYF.

The genes are TRBV7-9 and TRBJ2-3; D unresolved. The germline V and J ends were trimmed by 5 bases and 4 bases, with 13 bases remaining between them. Looked up from germline, CDR1 is SEHNR and CDR2 is FQNEAQ (reference sequence). This CDR3 comprises 14 residues. The CDR3 nucleotides are TGTGCCAGCAGCCCACATCGCGTCGCAGATACGCAGTATTTT. Translated: CASSPHRVADTQYF. Full variable domain (outside the CDR3, taken from reference TRBV7-9 and TRBJ2-3): DTGVSQNPRHKITKRGQNVTFRCDPISEHNRLYWYRQTLGQGPEFLTYFQNEAQLEKSRLLSDRFSAERPKGSFSTLEIQRTEQGDSAMYLCASSPHRVADTQYFGPGTRLTVL.

The CDR3 sequence is CASSYSGRIYEQYF. The CDR3, as DNA: TGTGCCAGCAGTTACTCTGGCAGGATCTACGAGCAGTACTTC. The genes are TRBV6-2 or TRBV6-3 and TRBJ2-7; no reliable D call. From germline, CDR1 is MNHEY and CDR2 SVGEGT. CDR3 size: 14 residues. V lost 0 bases to trimming and J lost 3 bases, with 9 bases between them.

The rearrangement links TRBV9 to TRBJ1-3, with D unresolved. The CDR3 has 16 amino acids. V lost 4 bases and J 0 bases, leaving 14 bases between the germline ends. CDR1 and CDR2 from the germline V gene are SGDLS and YYNGEE. Here the CDR3 DNA reads TGTGCCAGCAGCACTAGCCAGTCGTTCTCTGGAAACACCATATATTTT. Amino acid sequence: CASSTSQSFSGNTIYF.

This clone was observed a few times. The chain combines TRBV6-5 with TRBJ1-6; 7 positions agree with TRBD1. Germline CDR1 and CDR2: MNHEY and SVGAGI. The CDR3 has 15 amino acids. After removal of 2 bases from V and 9 bases from J, the junction contained 7 bases not matched to a gene. The CDR3 sequence: CASSYEGTEASPLHF. DNA for the CDR3: TGTGCCAGCAGTTACGAAGGGACAGAAGCTTCACCCCTCCACTTT.

The table lists this clone with a count of one. CDR3 protein: CASSLNVGDSSPETQYF. The CDR3 DNA reads as TGTGCCAGCAGTTTGAATGTCGGGGACTCTTCCCCAGAGACCCAGTACTTC. This sequence joins TRBV27 and TRBJ2-5, with D possibly being TRBD2 (6 bases). The V end was cut by 3 bases, the J end by 4 bases, with 21 bases between. The CDR3 loop spans 17 amino acids. Germline V gives CDR1 MNHEY, CDR2 SMNVEV (reference sequence).

This chain joins TRBV27 and TRBJ1-1; D unclear. CDR1 MNHEY and CDR2 SMNVEV come from the germline V gene (reference sequence). Trimming stripped 5 bases from V and 0 bases from J, with 13 bases between. This CDR3 spans 15 amino acids. The CDR3 DNA follows: TGTGCCAGCAGTCCGCTGAGGCAGCTGAACACTGAAGCTTTCTTT. Amino acids: CASSPLRQLNTEAFF.

The chain couples TRBV3-1 (or the pseudogene TRBV3-2) to TRBJ2-3; TRBD2 is a possible D gene (5 bases). With 4 bases removed from V and 6 bases from J, the gap between germline ends came to 11 bases. CDR1 and CDR2 (germline): LGHDT, YNNKEL (reference sequence). The CDR3 has 13 amino acids. The CDR3 spells CASSPWGADTQYF. CDR3 DNA sequence: TGTGCCAGCAGCCCCTGGGGAGCGGATACGCAGTATTTT.

CDR3 amino acids: CASTTRQGAGGYTF. The DNA for the CDR3 is TGTGCCAGTACCACTAGACAGGGGGCTGGTGGCTACACCTTC. The V and J genes are TRBV9 and TRBJ1-2; 10 nucleotides line up with TRBD1. Germline lookup yields CDR1 SGDLS and CDR2 YYNGEE. This CDR3 is 14 amino acids long. The junction had 11 bases not matched to a gene; V was cut back by 8 bases and J by 7 bases.

The chain employs TRBV13 and TRBJ1-2; D unclear. Looked up from germline, CDR1 is PRHDT and CDR2 is FYEKMQ (reference sequence). The CDR3 has 13 residues. V was pared by 3 bases and J by 7 bases, with 12 bases between. As DNA, the CDR3 is TGTGCCAGCAGCTTTACGGAAGGTCCTGGCTACACCTTC. Its translation: CASSFTEGPGYTF.